A selection of T cell receptor beta chains follows, all from one sample in a study of T cells in Graves' hyperthyroidism and ophthalmopathy. TCRdb passed the multiplex PCR reads through MiXCR, listing each CDR3 protein once. The table records 450,000 to 700,000 distinct CDR3 sequences, approximately 44% of them present only once. Material for sequencing was peripheral blood or thyroid tissue (not recorded which). Receptors were obtained from an adult woman with Graves' disease, either hyperthyroidism or ophthalmopathy (not recorded which). Both conserved end residues are part of each CDR3. Each record gives: J gene, D gene, clone size, V gene, CDR3 DNA, CDR3 protein. D genes are given only for firm matches. Some rows have no size entry. The others give once, few or many, or a class for an expanded clone.

j_gene: TRBJ1-1
d_gene: .
abundance: .
v_gene: TRBV10-2
CDR3nt: TGCGCCACCAAAGACACTCAAGCTTTCTTT
CDR3aa: CATKDTQAFF

j_gene: TRBJ1-4
d_gene: .
abundance: .
v_gene: TRBV2
CDR3nt: TGTGCCAGCAGCTTGGGGGGGACGGTGGAAAAACTGTTTTTT
CDR3aa: CASSLGGTVEKLFF

j_gene: TRBJ1-5
d_gene: TRBD1
abundance: .
v_gene: TRBV29-1
CDR3nt: TGCAGCGTTGAAGGGGGGCACACCCGGGACAGGGCGGACAATCAGCCCCAGCATTTT
CDR3aa: CSVEGGHTRDRADNQPQHF

j_gene: TRBJ1-4
d_gene: TRBD1
abundance: many
v_gene: TRBV2
CDR3nt: TGTGCCAGCAGCCAGGGACAGGGGACAAATGAAAAACTGTTTTTT
CDR3aa: CASSQGQGTNEKLFF

j_gene: TRBJ2-2
d_gene: .
abundance: .
v_gene: TRBV7-2
CDR3nt: TGTGCCAGCAGCCGGAGGGGGGGCAGGGTCACCGGGGAGCTGTTTTTT
CDR3aa: CASSRRGGRVTGELFF

j_gene: TRBJ1-5
d_gene: .
abundance: .
v_gene: TRBV2
CDR3nt: TGTGCCAGCAGTGAAAGAGCCGGTCAGCCCCAGCATTTT
CDR3aa: CASSERAGQPQHF

j_gene: TRBJ2-7
d_gene: .
abundance: few
v_gene: TRBV24-1
CDR3nt: TGTGCCACCAGCCAGGGGAACGAGCAGTACTTC
CDR3aa: CATSQGNEQYF

j_gene: TRBJ1-2
d_gene: TRBD1
abundance: .
v_gene: TRBV10-3
CDR3nt: TGTGCCATCAGTGAGGGACAGGTCGATGGCTACACCTTC
CDR3aa: CAISEGQVDGYTF

j_gene: TRBJ2-5
d_gene: TRBD2
abundance: many
v_gene: TRBV28
CDR3nt: TGTGCCAGCCCTTGGGGGGGTGCAGATCTGTTGCACTTC
CDR3aa: CASPWGGADLLHF

j_gene: TRBJ2-5
d_gene: .
abundance: many
v_gene: TRBV6-5
CDR3nt: TGTGCCAGCAGTTACGACTCCCAAGAGACCCAGTACTTC
CDR3aa: CASSYDSQETQYF

j_gene: TRBJ2-7
d_gene: .
abundance: many
v_gene: TRBV5-5
CDR3nt: TGTGCCAGCAGCCCCGACAGCGACTTCTACGAGCAGTACTTC
CDR3aa: CASSPDSDFYEQYF

j_gene: TRBJ1-1
d_gene: .
abundance: .
v_gene: TRBV15
CDR3nt: TGTGCCACCAGCAGACCTGCGGGACTAGCGGACAATGAAGCTTTCTTT
CDR3aa: CATSRPAGLADNEAFF

j_gene: TRBJ2-7
d_gene: TRBD1
abundance: .
v_gene: TRBV10-3
CDR3nt: TGTGCCATCAGGGGGACAGGGAGGTTTTACGAGCAGTACTTC
CDR3aa: CAIRGTGRFYEQYF

j_gene: TRBJ1-2
d_gene: TRBD1
abundance: .
v_gene: TRBV2
CDR3nt: TGTGCCAGCAGTGACAGGACAGGGAACTATGGCTACACCTTC
CDR3aa: CASSDRTGNYGYTF

j_gene: TRBJ2-7
d_gene: .
abundance: .
v_gene: TRBV11-1
CDR3nt: TGTGCCAGCAGGGTGACAGGCAGAGGGGAGCAGTACTTC
CDR3aa: CASRVTGRGEQYF

j_gene: TRBJ1-6
d_gene: .
abundance: many
v_gene: TRBV20-1
CDR3nt: TGCAGTGCCCCGATGGGTGGAAGCAATTCACCCCTCCACTTT
CDR3aa: CSAPMGGSNSPLHF

j_gene: TRBJ2-5
d_gene: .
abundance: .
v_gene: TRBV2
CDR3nt: TGTGCCAGCAGTGCCTTGGGGAAAGAGACCCAGTACTTC
CDR3aa: CASSALGKETQYF

j_gene: TRBJ1-1
d_gene: TRBD1
abundance: few
v_gene: TRBV3-1
CDR3nt: TGTGCCAGCAGCCAAGAAGGACAGGGGAACACTGAAGCTTTCTTT
CDR3aa: CASSQEGQGNTEAFF

j_gene: TRBJ2-4
d_gene: .
abundance: .
v_gene: TRBV7-9
CDR3nt: TGTGCCAGCAGTGAAGCTCAGGGACACCAGTACTTC
CDR3aa: CASSEAQGHQYF

j_gene: TRBJ1-5
d_gene: .
abundance: many
v_gene: TRBV6-1
CDR3nt: TGTGCCAGCAGTGGGGACGGTGTTCGGCCCCAGCATTTT
CDR3aa: CASSGDGVRPQHF

j_gene: TRBJ1-1
d_gene: .
abundance: .
v_gene: TRBV5-4
CDR3nt: TGTGCCAGCAGCCTGACCCCCAGTCAGAACACTGAAGCTTTCTTT
CDR3aa: CASSLTPSQNTEAFF

j_gene: TRBJ2-2
d_gene: TRBD2
abundance: many
v_gene: TRBV2
CDR3nt: TGTGCCAGCAGCCGCACGACTAGCGGGAGAGAATTCAACACCGGGGAGCTGTTTTTT
CDR3aa: CASSRTTSGREFNTGELFF

j_gene: TRBJ1-5
d_gene: .
abundance: .
v_gene: TRBV20-1
CDR3nt: TGCAGTGCCCTTAGCGGGAGTGCAGAGTTACATAGCAATCAGCCCCAGCATTTT
CDR3aa: CSALSGSAELHSNQPQHF

j_gene: TRBJ1-5
d_gene: .
abundance: .
v_gene: TRBV7-2
CDR3nt: TGTGCCAGCAGCCCCCCGGGGCGGGAGGACTACGAGCATTTT
CDR3aa: CASSPPGREDYEHF